The 6 T cell receptor beta chains reported below all come from one sample, sequenced in a study of T cell changes during pregnancy in multiple sclerosis. Clones were read by immunoSEQ multiplex PCR, and TCRdb kept only the in-frame ones, dropping some. The data show about 96,000 clones, 80% to 95% seen once. Sequences were derived from peripheral blood, sampled in the first trimester of pregnancy. The receptors were sampled from a female donor with multiple sclerosis, enrolled in a pregnancy study.

This chain links TRBV4-1 with TRBJ1-2, with no clear D. Trimming pared 1 base from V and 0 bases from J, leaving 9 bases between. The CDR3 is 15 amino acids. Germline V gene sequence: CDR1 MGHRA, CDR2 YSYEKL. For the CDR3, the DNA is TGCGCCAGCAGCCAAGTAAGGAGAACTAACTATGGCTACACCTTC. Translation gives CASSQVRRTNYGYTF.

V and J are TRBV28 and TRBJ2-1; a weak D match, TRBD2 (5 bases). Trimming pared 6 bases from V and 5 bases from J, leaving 8 bases between. There are 12 residues in the CDR3. From germline, CDR1 is MDHEN and CDR2 SYDVKM. The DNA of the CDR3 is TGTGCCAGCAGCTTCGGGGACAATGAGCAGTTCTTC. Translated, it gives CASSFGDNEQFF.

The CDR3 DNA sequence: TGTGCCAGCAGACGGACAGGGCCCAATCAGCCCCAGCATTTT. It encodes CASRRTGPNQPQHF. This chain joins TRBV6-5 and TRBJ1-5; TRBD1 agrees at 8 bases. From germline, CDR1 is MNHEY and CDR2 SVGAGI. The CDR3 runs to 14 residues. J lost 3 bases, V lost 6 bases, and 4 bases had no gene match.

This chain links TRBV29-1 with TRBJ2-3; 7 nucleotides match TRBD2. With 7 bases clipped from V and 3 bases from J, the junction kept 4 bases outside the gene matches. The CDR3 is made up of 12 amino acids. CDR1 is SQVTM and CDR2 is ANQGSEA in the germline V gene. The CDR3 DNA reads TGCAGCGGCACGGGAGGAACAGATACGCAGTATTTT. Protein product: CSGTGGTDTQYF.

This chain connects TRBV11-2 to TRBJ2-7; 8 bases map to TRBD2. The CDR3 consists of 16 residues. V was clipped by 5 bases and J by 6 bases; unmatched bases: 15. CDR1 is SGHAT and CDR2 is FQNNGV in the germline V gene. This CDR3 is CASSARHGRAAIEQYF. The CDR3, as DNA: TGTGCCAGCAGCGCCCGCCACGGGAGGGCCGCTATCGAGCAGTACTTC.

The rearrangement joins TRBV5-4 to TRBJ1-2; possibly TRBD1 for D (6 bases). Germline V gene data show CDR1 as SGHNT and CDR2 as YYREEE (reference sequence). Trimming took off 1 base at V and 6 bases at J, with 16 bases between the two ends. The CDR3 contains 15 residues. The CDR3 region is CASSLSPDRINGYTF. In nucleotides, the CDR3 is TGTGCCAGCAGCTTGTCCCCGGACAGAATAAATGGCTACACCTTC.